The 4 T cell receptor beta chains presented below share a single source sample, sequenced in a study of tumor and adjacent non-tumor tissue in lung cancer listed by TCRdb under 2018. Library generation was performed with multiplex PCR. The data were produced on an Illumina HiSeq 2500. Following protocols modified from ARM-PCR, the researchers constructed TCRbeta libraries through three rounds of nested PCR with primers (Table S4). Using fastp at Q25 and MiXCR, TCRdb reprocessed the public reads and kept productive beta chains. CDR3 protein sequences are deduplicated, and each keeps its most common genes and DNA. This sample has over 60,000 distinct CDR3 sequences in its table, and 75% to 90% of those were observed once. Roughly 13% of the sample comes from the top ten. RNA was isolated from bulk unsorted tissue, and RNA quality was assessed with a NanoDrop ND-1000 and an Agilent 2100. The sample taken for sequencing was lung tumor tissue. These receptors originate from a woman between 45 and 65 years old with non-small cell lung cancer.

In regard to this clonotype: This is likely a read error, given that the CDR3 carries no conserved phenylalanine or tryptophan at its end. This chain links TRBV13 with TRBJ1-6, with 7 bases matching TRBD1. Trimming took 9 bases from V and 1 from J; bases not matched to a gene: 6. The CDR3 has 15 residues. Germline V gene lookup returns CDR1 PRHDT and CDR2 FYEKMQ (reference sequence). The CDR3 coding sequence is TGTGCCAGTAGGCGACAGGGTTCCTATAATTCACCCCTCCACTCT. Translated: CASRRQGSYNSPLHS.

This clonotype was seen a handful of times. This could be a read error, since a much larger clone is one nucleotide away. The chain joins TRBV28 to TRBJ1-2, with 9 bases lining up with TRBD1. CDR1 is MDHEN, CDR2 SYDVKM, per germline. Trimming at V came to 1 base and at J to 3 bases, leaving 6 bases not matched to a gene. CDR3 length: 16 amino acids. CDR3 bases: TGTGCCAGCAGTTTATTTCGCACAGGGGGCGACTATGGCTACACCTTC. Residues: CASSLFRTGGDYGYTF.

Turning to this clonotype: In this CDR3 the conserved last residue, phenylalanine or tryptophan, is missing, so a read error is likely. The V and J genes are TRBV20-1 and TRBJ2-5, with 7 positions matching TRBD1. Germline assignment: CDR1 DFQATT and CDR2 SNEGSKA (reference sequence). J gave up 1 base and V 7 bases, and 24 bases lay outside the gene matches. The CDR3 is made up of 19 amino acids. This chain's CDR3 is CSGSGQVRSQPELQETQYS. Here the CDR3 DNA reads TGCAGTGGTAGTGGACAGGTGAGGTCCCAACCAGAGCTCCAAGAGACCCAGTACTCC.

The chain uses TRBV28 and TRBJ2-2, with TRBD2 identical over 7 bases. This CDR3 is built from 13 residues. V lost 7 bases, J lost 6 bases, and 5 bases stayed unmatched. CDR1 MDHEN and CDR2 SYDVKM come from the germline V gene. The CDR3 DNA reads TGTGCCAGCACCAAGGCGGGGGCCGGGGAGCTGTTTTTT. Translation: CASTKAGAGELFF.